Listed below are T cell receptor beta chains from one sample, sequenced in a study of T cells after yellow fever vaccination. One entry per CDR3 protein, called by TCRdb with MiXCR from the 5' RACE reads. The sample consists of some 300,000 distinct CDR3 sequences, under 9% of them appearing once. The sample consisted of CD4+ T cells sorted from PBMCs, taken 5 days after the yellow fever booster vaccination. The receptor source for this set is a man aged 18 to 29 who received the YFV17D yellow fever vaccine. Both conserved end residues are part of each CDR3. A D gene is named only where the DNA matches it firmly. Some rows have no size entry. The others give once, few or many, or a class for an expanded clone.

CASSLVRANSPLHF	TGTGCCAGCAGCTTAGTTAGGGCGAATTCACCCCTCCATTTT	TRBV7-2	-	-	TRBJ1-6
CASSYGSSGANVLTF	TGTGCCAGCAGTTACGGGAGCTCTGGGGCCAACGTCCTGACTTTC	TRBV6-5	-	-	TRBJ2-6
CASKLGRGTAGELFF	TGTGCCAGCAAGCTAGGGAGGGGAACCGCCGGGGAGCTGTTTTTT	TRBV7-6	-	TRBD2	TRBJ2-2
CASRTTLAGIADTQYF	TGTGCCAGCCGAACCACACTAGCGGGGATCGCAGATACGCAGTATTTT	TRBV27	-	TRBD2	TRBJ2-3
CASSRHQGADYGYTF	TGTGCCAGCAGTCGTCATCAGGGGGCGGACTATGGCTACACCTTC	TRBV7-2	few	TRBD1	TRBJ1-2
CASSPETGGHTEAFF	TGTGCCAGCAGCCCTGAGACAGGGGGCCACACTGAAGCTTTCTTT	TRBV21-1	many	-	TRBJ1-1
CASERGSSYNEQFF	TGCGCCAGCGAGCGGGGGAGCTCCTACAATGAGCAGTTCTTC	TRBV5-1	few	TRBD2	TRBJ2-1
CSVVGSLNTGELFF	TGCAGCGTTGTCGGGAGCTTGAACACCGGGGAGCTGTTTTTT	TRBV29-1	-	-	TRBJ2-2
CASRPGAAISYNEQFF	TGCGCCAGCCGCCCTGGGGCGGCTATCTCCTACAATGAGCAGTTCTTC	TRBV5-1	few	-	TRBJ2-1
CASSLATAMALSGYTF	TGTGCCAGCAGCTTAGCCACAGCAATGGCCCTTTCGGGCTACACCTTC	TRBV7-2	few	-	TRBJ1-2
CASSLRGTGGEQYF	TGTGCCAGCAGCTTACGAGGGACAGGCGGCGAGCAGTACTTC	TRBV11-2	-	TRBD1	TRBJ2-7
CASRRLTGGETEAFF	TGTGCCAGCAGGAGGCTCACAGGGGGCGAAACTGAAGCTTTCTTT	TRBV12-3/TRBV12-4	many	TRBD1	TRBJ1-1
CASSLGENTEAFF	TGCGCCAGCAGCTTGGGAGAGAACACTGAAGCTTTCTTT	TRBV12-3/TRBV12-4	many	-	TRBJ1-1
CASSDRGGKSSYEQYF	TGTGCCAGCAGCGACCGTGGAGGGAAGAGCTCCTACGAGCAGTACTTC	TRBV11-1	-	-	TRBJ2-7
CASSFGGALSDTQYF	TGTGCCAGCAGTTTCGGAGGGGCTTTGTCAGATACGCAGTATTTT	TRBV12-3/TRBV12-4	-	-	TRBJ2-3
CSVVAEGYGYTF	TGCAGCGTTGTTGCGGAGGGCTATGGCTACACCTTC	TRBV29-1	-	-	TRBJ1-2
CASSLTDRASGNTIYF	TGTGCCAGCAGCTTAACCGACAGGGCCTCTGGAAACACCATATATTTT	TRBV5-6	few	TRBD1	TRBJ1-3
CASSYSGQGSGNTIYF	TGTGCCAGCAGTTACTCGGGACAGGGCTCTGGAAACACCATATATTTT	TRBV6-5	-	TRBD1	TRBJ1-3
CASSPVISSGNTIYF	TGTGCCAGCTCACCGGTCATCAGCTCTGGAAACACCATATATTTT	TRBV18	few	-	TRBJ1-3
CSARVTTGAGNTIYF	TGCAGTGCTAGGGTTACCACAGGGGCTGGAAACACCATATATTTT	TRBV20-1	many	TRBD1	TRBJ1-3
CASSPYPLDTQYF	TGTGCCAGCAGCCCCTACCCCCTGGATACGCAGTATTTT	TRBV7-2	-	-	TRBJ2-3
CASGRTSGRKYNEQFF	TGTGCCAGCGGACGGACTAGCGGGAGGAAGTACAATGAGCAGTTCTTC	TRBV12-3/TRBV12-4	many	TRBD2	TRBJ2-1
CASSFPAPLAGGHNEQFF	TGTGCCAGCAGCTTCCCGGCCCCACTAGCGGGGGGGCACAATGAGCAGTTCTTC	TRBV7-2	-	TRBD2	TRBJ2-1